By share, the clone carrying this T cell receptor (beta chain) ranks as medium-sized (0.01 to 0.1%). As yet, its antigen is unknown. This sample stems from a study of molecular identifiers for immune sequencing clone quantification. Study in general: Four of five splits of RNA from roughly 20,000 or 100,000 naive CD8 cells were sequenced in replicates.

There are 16 residues in the CDR3. The V gene's germline CDR1 is SGHVS and CDR2 FQNEAQ. V was pared by 5 bases and J by 2 bases, with 12 bases of the junction left unmatched. A CD8+CD4-CCR7+CD45RA+ phenotype served as the sorting definition for naive CD8 T cells. TCRdb passed the PCR reads through MiXCR, listing each CDR3 protein once. Of under 3,000 distinct CDR3 sequences in the sample, around 18% were seen once. Study conclusions and caveats: Sharing of a barcode by identical TCR molecules could cause highly expanded clone sizes to be underestimated.

The chain uses TRBV7-8 and TRBJ2-7, with 7 nucleotides matching TRBD2. The sample taken for sequencing was naive CD8+ T cells from blood, with Jurkat cell RNA spiked in. Subset noted: FACS-sorted CD8+CD4-CCR7+CD45RA+ naive T cells. This receptor was obtained from a human donor in good health. Some libraries in this study had Jurkat cell RNA spiked in. CDR3 amino acids: CASSTPSGEITYEQYF. CDR3 nucleotides: TGTGCCAGCAGCACGCCTAGCGGAGAAATAACCTACGAGCAGTACTTC.